Listed here are 28 T cell receptor beta chains from one sample, sequenced in a study of blood T cell repertoires in COVID-19. Sequencing was performed with immunoSEQ multiplex PCR; in TCRdb, only in-frame clones are kept and a portion is missing. The data contain around 240,000 clones, approximately 85% of them singletons. The specimen sequenced was PBMCs or T cells enriched from blood (not recorded which). Receptor source: a woman in her forties or fifties who had recovered from COVID-19.

The chain has TRBV7-9 and TRBJ2-3; a weak D match, TRBD1 (5 bases). Trimming took off 1 base at V and 5 bases at J, with 10 bases between the two ends. The length of the CDR3 is 14 residues. Germline-derived CDR1 and CDR2 are SEHNR and FQNEAQ (reference sequence). CDR3 region: CASSLDAGLDTQYF. In DNA, the CDR3 is TGTGCCAGCAGCTTAGACGCAGGGCTAGATACGCAGTATTTT.

Here the CDR3 DNA reads TGTGCCAGCAGTGATGGGACAGGCTATGGCTACACCTTC. Its protein is CASSDGTGYGYTF. This chain links TRBV2 with TRBJ1-2, with 8 bases identical to TRBD1. The CDR3 is made up of 13 amino acids. J was trimmed by 4 bases and V by 3 bases; bases with no gene match: 1. The germline gives CDR1 SNHLY, CDR2 FYNNEI.

At least ten counts were recorded for this clone. The chain joins TRBV6-1 to TRBJ1-5; D possibly corresponds to TRBD1 (5 bases). The ends were cut back, 1 base at V and 6 bases at J, with 10 bases in the middle. Germline V gene data show CDR1 as MNHNS and CDR2 as SASEGT. The CDR3 totals 14 residues. CDR3 coding DNA: TGTGCCAGCAGTGAAGGGGGGGGGAGTCAGCCCCAGCATTTT. It translates to CASSEGGGSQPQHF.

This chain joins TRBV2 and TRBJ1-4; 12 nucleotides match TRBD1. With 4 bases clipped from V and 9 bases from J, the junction kept 6 bases outside the gene matches. The CDR3 is 15 amino acids. Germline CDR1 is SNHLY and CDR2 is FYNNEI. CDR3 residues: CASSGRGDRGQKLFF. The DNA of the CDR3 is TGTGCCAGCAGTGGACGCGGGGACAGGGGGCAAAAACTGTTTTTT. Full variable domain (rest looked up from reference TRBV2 and TRBJ1-4): EPEVTQTPSHQVTQMGQEVILRCVPISNHLYFYWYRQILGQKVEFLVSFYNNEISEKSEIFDDQFSVERPDGSNFTLKIRSTKLEDSAMYFCASSGRGDRGQKLFFGSGTQLSVL.

J is TRBJ2-3 and V is TRBV3-1 (or the pseudogene TRBV3-2); tentative D call: TRBD2 (6 bases). Per germline, CDR1 LGHDT and CDR2 YNNKEL (reference sequence). This CDR3 is 13 amino acids long. The germline V and J ends were trimmed by 6 bases and 4 bases, with 11 bases remaining between them. The CDR3 reads CASSYGEADTQYF. CDR3 bases: TGTGCCAGCAGTTACGGGGAGGCAGATACGCAGTATTTT.

V gene TRBV5-1 combines with J gene TRBJ2-7, with TRBD1 matching 7 bases. The CDR3 runs 12 residues. Germline V CDR1 and CDR2: SGHRS, YFSETQ. Losses at the gene ends were 3 bases for V and 7 bases for J; bases not matched to a gene: 4. The CDR3 DNA follows: TGCGCCAGCAGCTCGGACAGGTGGGAGCAGTACTTC. Amino acid sequence: CASSSDRWEQYF.

This clone is a singleton in its sample. J is TRBJ1-3 and V is TRBV28; no reliable D call. The CDR3 is 15 amino acids. Per the germline V gene, CDR1 is MDHEN and CDR2 is SYDVKM. V was trimmed by 5 bases and J by 1 base, leaving 12 bases between them. CDR3 bases: TGTGCCAGCAGTCCCCGAGGAGATTCTGGAAACACCATATATTTT. It yields the protein CASSPRGDSGNTIYF.

The rearrangement uses TRBV28 and TRBJ2-1; 8 bases agree with TRBD2. The V segment lost 3 bases and the J segment 2 bases; nucleotides outside the gene matches: 12. The CDR3 is 18 residues long. Germline V gene sequence: CDR1 MDHEN, CDR2 SYDVKM. CDR3 in DNA: TGTGCCAGCAGTTTCACCCTGGGAGCGGGGGATACCTACAATGAGCAGTTCTTC. Residues: CASSFTLGAGDTYNEQFF.

This chain connects TRBV10-1 to TRBJ1-2; D is undetermined. Germline CDR1 is WNHNN and CDR2 is SYGVQD (reference sequence). This CDR3 is built from 13 residues. V dropped 0 bases and J dropped 8 bases, with 10 bases sitting between them. CDR3 residues: CASSESRVRGYTF. The CDR3 coding sequence is TGCGCCAGCAGTGAGTCGAGGGTACGGGGCTACACCTTC.

This chain connects TRBV29-1 to TRBJ2-5; 7 bases fit TRBD2. CDR1 and CDR2 from the germline V gene are SQVTM and ANQGSEA. The CDR3 is 12 amino acids. The V gene end was trimmed by 7 bases and the J gene end by 2 bases; junction bases not matched to a gene: 4. The CDR3 nucleotides are TGCAGCGGGAGTAGCGGGCAAGAGACCCAGTACTTC. The encoded protein is CSGSSGQETQYF.

This clone was counted a few times. This chain links TRBV18 with TRBJ2-1; 11 nucleotides match TRBD2. CDR1 is KGHSH and CDR2 is LQKENI in the germline V gene. The CDR3 contains 14 residues. Unmatched junction bases numbered 0, after V lost 3 bases and J lost 5 bases. The CDR3 protein is CASSPGLADNEQFF. CDR3 DNA: TGTGCCAGCTCACCGGGACTAGCGGACAATGAGCAGTTCTTC.

V and J are TRBV5-1 and TRBJ1-5; the D is unclear. The CDR3 covers 13 residues. The V end was cut by 0 bases, the J end by 3 bases, with 4 bases between. Germline V CDR1 and CDR2: SGHRS, YFSETQ. The CDR3 loop reads CASSLEHNQPQHF. For the CDR3, the DNA is TGCGCCAGCAGCTTGGAACACAATCAGCCCCAGCATTTT.

The chain combines TRBV3-1 (or the pseudogene TRBV3-2) with TRBJ1-1; D may be TRBD1 (6 bases). Trimming removed 2 bases from V and 5 bases from J, with 12 bases in between. Germline CDR1 reads LGHDT; CDR2 reads YNNKEL (reference sequence). This CDR3 comprises 14 residues. The CDR3 loop is CASSQRQDGTEAFF. CDR3 nucleotides: TGTGCCAGCAGCCAAAGACAGGATGGAACTGAAGCTTTCTTT.

The chain uses TRBV28 and TRBJ1-2; perhaps TRBD1 as D (6 bases). This CDR3 comprises 14 residues. Germline V gene sequence: CDR1 MDHEN, CDR2 SYDVKM. V shed 5 bases and J shed 0 bases, with 10 bases lying between them. CDR3 sequence reads: CASSLRGSNYGYTF. As DNA, the CDR3 is TGTGCCAGCAGTCTCAGGGGATCTAACTATGGCTACACCTTC.

The rearrangement uses TRBV28 and TRBJ1-3; TRBD1 matches 7 bases. This CDR3 region has 15 residues. After removal of 8 bases from V and 4 bases from J, the junction contained 11 bases not matched to a gene. From germline, CDR1 is MDHEN and CDR2 SYDVKM. CDR3 coding DNA: TGTGCCAGCGCGGCAGGGGGATCGTTCGGAAACACCATATATTTT. This translates into CASAAGGSFGNTIYF.

The chain combines TRBV7-9 with TRBJ1-2, with D unresolved. V lost 1 base to trimming and J lost 3 bases, with 9 bases between them. The CDR3 runs 14 residues. Per the germline V gene, CDR1 is SEHNR and CDR2 is FQNEAQ (reference sequence). The CDR3 reads CASSLEESYYGYTF. In nucleotides, the CDR3 is TGTGCCAGCAGCTTAGAGGAGTCATACTATGGCTACACCTTC.

V is TRBV5-1 and J is TRBJ1-5; 8 bases align to TRBD1. V shed 7 bases, J shed 9 bases, and the junction held 27 bases outside the gene matches. Germline V gene lookup returns CDR1 SGHRS and CDR2 YFSETQ. The CDR3 covers 19 residues. The CDR3 loop is CASQDRVCDNGPSVRPQHF. In DNA, the CDR3 is TGCGCCAGCCAGGACAGGGTTTGCGACAACGGTCCATCCGTCCGGCCCCAGCATTTT. Full variable domain (missing parts from reference TRBV5-1 and TRBJ1-5): KAGVTQTPRYLIKTRGQQVTLSCSPISGHRSVSWYQQTPGQGLQFLFEYFSETQRNKGNFPGRFSGRQFSNSRSEMNVSTLELGDSALYLCASQDRVCDNGPSVRPQHFGDGTRLSIL.

The V and J genes are TRBV6-2 or TRBV6-3 and TRBJ1-5; possibly TRBD1 for D (6 bases). V lost 2 bases, J lost 7 bases, and 18 bases lay in between. This CDR3 comprises 16 residues. CDR1 and CDR2 from the germline V gene are MNHEY and SVGEGT. CDR3 sequence: CASSYERGGLRQPQHF. The CDR3, as DNA: TGTGCCAGCAGTTACGAGAGGGGGGGGCTCAGACAGCCCCAGCATTTT.

The chain employs TRBV5-1 and TRBJ1-6, with 10 bases lining up with TRBD1. V lost 4 bases and J lost 7; bases outside the gene matches: 11. Per the germline V gene, CDR1 is SGHRS and CDR2 is YFSETQ. The length of the CDR3 is 17 residues. The CDR3 is CASSPRDRGRGNSPLHF. CDR3 DNA sequence: TGCGCCAGCAGCCCCCGGGACAGGGGCAGGGGAAATTCACCCCTCCACTTT.

The CDR3 DNA follows: TGTGCCAGCAGTGTGATCGACAGGGGTGGCAATCAGCCCCAGCATTTT. Protein product: CASSVIDRGGNQPQHF. The chain combines TRBV28 with TRBJ1-5, with 8 bases aligning to TRBD1. The CDR3 is made up of 16 amino acids. CDR1 is MDHEN and CDR2 is SYDVKM in the germline V gene. J was trimmed by 2 bases and V by 5 bases; bases with no gene match: 8.

On this clone itself: The junction shows a germline mismatch at one end, possibly a read error. This rearrangement joins TRBV6-4 to TRBJ1-2; D is perhaps TRBD1 (5 bases). This CDR3 spans 15 amino acids. Germline lookup yields CDR1 MRHNA and CDR2 SNTAGT. CDR3 nucleotide sequence: TGTGCCTGCAGTGTAACGGGGGGTCCATCCTATGGCTACACCTTC. Its protein product is CACSVTGGPSYGYTF.

This chain uses TRBV7-9 with TRBJ1-1; 8 bases fit TRBD1. The germline V gene encodes CDR1 SEHNR and CDR2 FQNEAQ (reference sequence). The CDR3 sequence is 14 residues long. The V segment lost 6 bases and the J segment 4 bases; nucleotides outside the gene matches: 7. The CDR3 DNA reads as TGTGCCAGCAGTCTGACAGGGGAGGGCACTGAAGCTTTCTTT. Residues: CASSLTGEGTEAFF.

This chain uses TRBV9 with TRBJ2-2, with TRBD1 matching over 8 bases. The V segment lost 9 bases and the J segment 4 bases; nucleotides outside the gene matches: 5. Germline assignment: CDR1 SGDLS and CDR2 YYNGEE. The CDR3 extends over 13 amino acids. CDR3 coding DNA: TGTGCCACTGGACAGGGCGTCACCGGGGAGCTGTTTTTT. Amino acids: CATGQGVTGELFF.

The chain links TRBV4-1 to TRBJ2-7; D may be TRBD1 (6 bases). This CDR3 region has 14 residues. Germline-derived CDR1 and CDR2 are MGHRA and YSYEKL. The V gene lost 3 bases and the J gene lost 7 bases, with 16 bases spanning the gap. The CDR3 DNA sequence: TGCGCCAGCAGCCATGGACTTATCAGGGGTGAGCAGTACTTC. Translating it yields CASSHGLIRGEQYF.

This clone was seen more than once but under ten times. CDR3 in amino acids: CASSLGAGTSKNIQYF. The CDR3 DNA reads as TGTGCCAGCAGCTTAGGAGCGGGAACCTCCAAAAACATTCAGTACTTC. This sequence joins TRBV7-9 and TRBJ2-4; the match to TRBD2 covers 7 bases. Germline trimming cut 1 base from V and 2 bases from J; bases unmatched to any gene: 5. This CDR3 is built from 16 residues. CDR1 is SEHNR and CDR2 is FQNEAQ in the germline V gene (reference sequence).

J is TRBJ1-1 and V is TRBV7-8; D remains unclear. Per germline, CDR1 SGHVS and CDR2 FQNEAQ. This CDR3 has 13 residues. The V end lost 6 bases, the J end lost 3 bases, and 11 bases lay between the germline ends. CDR3 sequence reads: CASRVPADTEAFF. The CDR3, as DNA: TGTGCCAGCAGGGTCCCCGCGGACACTGAAGCTTTCTTT.

The V call is TRBV7-8, the J call TRBJ1-1; tentatively, D is TRBD1 (5 bases). The germline V and J ends were trimmed by 6 bases and 6 bases, with 17 bases remaining between them. This CDR3 has 14 residues. Germline CDR1 and CDR2: SGHVS and FQNEAQ. DNA for the CDR3: TGTGCCAGCAGTTCCTGGGGGGTTTACGCTGAAGCTTTCTTT. Translation gives CASSSWGVYAEAFF.

This clone was detected a few times. The gene calls are TRBV7-6 and TRBJ1-2, with D possibly TRBD1 on 6 matching bases. Between the trimmed V and J ends, which lost 0 bases and 0 bases, there was a span of 14 bases. The CDR3 is 17 residues long. The germline V gene has CDR1 SGHVS and CDR2 FNYEAQ. The CDR3 reads CASSLAARRGPNYGYTF. CDR3 bases: TGTGCCAGCAGCTTAGCCGCCCGCAGGGGTCCTAACTATGGCTACACCTTC.